These T cell receptor beta chains were read from a single sample in a study of beta chain features in type 1 diabetes. TCRdb keeps only in-frame clones here, not all; method: immunoSEQ multiplex PCR. Of 150,000 to 200,000 clones detected, 8.5% to 10% appear once; the ten largest clones hold about 0.7%. The sequencing input was central memory CD4+ T cells from blood. These receptors originate from a woman aged 25 to 39 with type 1 diabetes. Both conserved end residues are part of each CDR3. Each record gives: clone size, D gene, J gene, V gene, CDR3 DNA, CDR3 protein. D genes are given only for firm matches. Rows give clone size only sometimes, using once, few, many, or a class for an expanded clone.

size: .; D: .; J: TRBJ2-2; V: TRBV6-4; DNA: TGTGCCAGCAGTGAAACTCAGAACACCGGGGAGCTGTTTTTT; CDR3: CASSETQNTGELFF
size: .; D: TRBD2; J: TRBJ2-1; V: TRBV4-1; DNA: TGCGCCAGCAGCCAAGTAGCTAGCGGGAGTTTAGGTGAGCAGTTCTTC; CDR3: CASSQVASGSLGEQFF
size: few; D: TRBD1; J: TRBJ2-7; V: TRBV5-1; DNA: TGCGCCAGCAGAATGACCGGGACAGGGGGCGCCGGGCAGTACTTC; CDR3: CASRMTGTGGAGQYF
size: .; D: .; J: TRBJ2-5; V: TRBV30; DNA: TGTGCCTGGAGGGGGGACAAGGGATCAGAGACCCAGTACTTC; CDR3: CAWRGDKGSETQYF
size: .; D: .; J: TRBJ2-1; V: TRBV25-1; DNA: TGTGCCAGCAGTACCATCCTTAACCGGAATGAGCAGTTCTTC; CDR3: CASSTILNRNEQFF
size: .; D: TRBD2; J: TRBJ2-1; V: TRBV2; DNA: TGTGCCAGCATGGAAGCGGGGGGGACCTGGGACAATGAGCAGTTCTTC; CDR3: CASMEAGGTWDNEQFF
size: .; D: TRBD2; J: TRBJ2-1; V: TRBV29-1; DNA: TGCAGCGTTGAGAAACTAGCGGGAGATGAGCAGTTCTTC; CDR3: CSVEKLAGDEQFF
size: few; D: .; J: TRBJ2-3; V: TRBV7-9; DNA: TGTGCCAGCAGCTTAGATGCGTCTCGAGCAGATACGCAGTATTTT; CDR3: CASSLDASRADTQYF
size: few; D: .; J: TRBJ1-1; V: TRBV6-1; DNA: TGTGCCAGCAGTGGCTCAGCCGGGGGGACTGAAGCTTTCTTT; CDR3: CASSGSAGGTEAFF
size: few; D: .; J: TRBJ2-1; V: TRBV27; DNA: TGTGCCAACCACAGGGTTCTCTCCTACAATGAGCAGTTCTTC; CDR3: CANHRVLSYNEQFF
size: few; D: .; J: TRBJ2-1; V: TRBV18; DNA: TGTGCCAGCTCACCCGACTCGGGTCTTATCGAATCGGATGAGCAGTTCTTC; CDR3: CASSPDSGLIESDEQFF
size: .; D: TRBD1; J: TRBJ2-2; V: TRBV4-1; DNA: TGCGCCAGCAGTTCTAGACAGGGGTTCGACACCGGGGAGCTGTTTTTT; CDR3: CASSSRQGFDTGELFF
size: few; D: .; J: TRBJ1-1; V: TRBV19; DNA: TGTGCCAGTAGTTCCACAGGGAAAATCGACACTGAAGCTTTCTTT; CDR3: CASSSTGKIDTEAFF
size: .; D: TRBD2; J: TRBJ2-7; V: TRBV7-3; DNA: TGTGCCAGCAGCGAAACTAGCGGGAGTTACGAGCAGTACTTC; CDR3: CASSETSGSYEQYF
size: few; D: .; J: TRBJ2-1; V: TRBV7-3; DNA: TGTGCCAGCACACTAGCTGGGGGGAGCAATGAGCAGTTCTTC; CDR3: CASTLAGGSNEQFF
size: .; D: .; J: TRBJ2-7; V: TRBV21-1; DNA: TGTGCCAGCAGCAAAGATCAGGAACGGGAGGACGAGCAGTACTTC; CDR3: CASSKDQEREDEQYF
size: many; D: TRBD1; J: TRBJ1-5; V: TRBV19; DNA: TGTGCCAGTAGATTGGAGGGGGCGGTTCAGCCCCAGCATTTT; CDR3: CASRLEGAVQPQHF
size: .; D: TRBD1; J: TRBJ2-7; V: TRBV28; DNA: TGTGCCAGCAGTTCCCAATCCGGGACAGGGAACTACGAGCAGTACTTC; CDR3: CASSSQSGTGNYEQYF
size: many; D: .; J: TRBJ2-7; V: TRBV29-1; DNA: TGCAGCGGCGGCCGGGACAACTACGAGCAGTACTTC; CDR3: CSGGRDNYEQYF
size: .; D: .; J: TRBJ2-7; V: TRBV4-2; DNA: TGTGCCAGCAGCCAAGGACGGGGAACCTACGAGCAGTACTTC; CDR3: CASSQGRGTYEQYF
size: few; D: TRBD2; J: TRBJ2-1; V: TRBV9; DNA: TGTGCCAGCAGCGCAGGAGGGACTAGCGGATACAATGAGCAGTTCTTC; CDR3: CASSAGGTSGYNEQFF
size: .; D: .; J: TRBJ1-2; V: TRBV28; DNA: TGTGCCAGCAGTTTCTCGGTCCACAGGGTTATTAACTATGGCTACACCTTC; CDR3: CASSFSVHRVINYGYTF
size: .; D: .; J: TRBJ2-1; V: TRBV4-1; DNA: TGCGCCAGCAGACGAGGGTCGGTCCTAGCCAACAATGAGCAGTTCTTC; CDR3: CASRRGSVLANNEQFF
size: .; D: .; J: TRBJ1-1; V: TRBV29-1; DNA: TGCAGCGTTGAAACAGGGTTCACTGAAGCTTTCTTT; CDR3: CSVETGFTEAFF
size: .; D: .; J: TRBJ1-1; V: TRBV19; DNA: TGTGCCAGTAGTCTACAGGGGAACACTGAAGCTTTCTTT; CDR3: CASSLQGNTEAFF
size: few; D: .; J: TRBJ1-2; V: TRBV7-8; DNA: TGTGCCAGCAGCCGCGGTGAAGCGGGGTGGAATGGCTACACCTTC; CDR3: CASSRGEAGWNGYTF
size: .; D: TRBD2; J: TRBJ2-3; V: TRBV4-2; DNA: TGTGCCAGCAGTCCTAAACTAGCGGGAGACACAGATACGCAGTATTTT; CDR3: CASSPKLAGDTDTQYF
size: few; D: .; J: TRBJ1-1; V: TRBV4-2; DNA: TGTGCCAGCAGCTCCCACCCGGGGGAGAACACTGAAGCTTTCTTT; CDR3: CASSSHPGENTEAFF
size: once; D: .; J: TRBJ1-2; V: TRBV5-1; DNA: TGCGCCAGCAGCTTGGGACTGCTTAACTATGGCTACACCTTC; CDR3: CASSLGLLNYGYTF
size: .; D: TRBD1; J: TRBJ2-1; V: TRBV7-3; DNA: TGTGCCAGCAGCTTTATGCCGGGACAGGGGTACAATGAGCAGTTCTTC; CDR3: CASSFMPGQGYNEQFF
size: many; D: TRBD2; J: TRBJ2-5; V: TRBV25-1; DNA: TGTGCCAGCAGTTTCGCGGGAGGAGAGACCCAGTACTTC; CDR3: CASSFAGGETQYF
size: .; D: TRBD1; J: TRBJ1-1; V: TRBV19; DNA: TGTGCCAGTAGTCCACGGGACAGAATGAACACTGAAGCTTTCTTT; CDR3: CASSPRDRMNTEAFF
size: few; D: TRBD2; J: TRBJ2-3; V: TRBV5-4; DNA: TGTGCCAGCAGCTTGGCTAGCGGGAGTACAGATACGCAGTATTTT; CDR3: CASSLASGSTDTQYF
size: .; D: TRBD1; J: TRBJ2-7; V: TRBV5-4; DNA: TGTGCCAGCAGCCTACCGGGACAGGGTGTCGAGCAGTACTTC; CDR3: CASSLPGQGVEQYF
size: .; D: TRBD1; J: TRBJ2-7; V: TRBV28; DNA: TGTGCCAGCACCTTTCACCAGACAGGGGGCGAGCAGTACTTC; CDR3: CASTFHQTGGEQYF
size: .; D: .; J: TRBJ2-5; V: TRBV30; DNA: TGTGCCTTCTCGGTTTTAGCGGAGACCCAGTACTTC; CDR3: CAFSVLAETQYF
size: .; D: TRBD1; J: TRBJ1-2; V: TRBV7-9; DNA: TGTGCCAGCAGCGCGACAGGGGTGAGGGGCTACACCTTC; CDR3: CASSATGVRGYTF
size: few; D: TRBD1; J: TRBJ1-1; V: TRBV30; DNA: TGTGCCTGGGACAGGGGAAGTGGCACTGAAGCTTTCTTT; CDR3: CAWDRGSGTEAFF
size: few; D: TRBD1; J: TRBJ2-1; V: TRBV12-5; DNA: TGTGCTAGTGTTCCGGACAGGGGCAATGAGCAGTTCTTC; CDR3: CASVPDRGNEQFF